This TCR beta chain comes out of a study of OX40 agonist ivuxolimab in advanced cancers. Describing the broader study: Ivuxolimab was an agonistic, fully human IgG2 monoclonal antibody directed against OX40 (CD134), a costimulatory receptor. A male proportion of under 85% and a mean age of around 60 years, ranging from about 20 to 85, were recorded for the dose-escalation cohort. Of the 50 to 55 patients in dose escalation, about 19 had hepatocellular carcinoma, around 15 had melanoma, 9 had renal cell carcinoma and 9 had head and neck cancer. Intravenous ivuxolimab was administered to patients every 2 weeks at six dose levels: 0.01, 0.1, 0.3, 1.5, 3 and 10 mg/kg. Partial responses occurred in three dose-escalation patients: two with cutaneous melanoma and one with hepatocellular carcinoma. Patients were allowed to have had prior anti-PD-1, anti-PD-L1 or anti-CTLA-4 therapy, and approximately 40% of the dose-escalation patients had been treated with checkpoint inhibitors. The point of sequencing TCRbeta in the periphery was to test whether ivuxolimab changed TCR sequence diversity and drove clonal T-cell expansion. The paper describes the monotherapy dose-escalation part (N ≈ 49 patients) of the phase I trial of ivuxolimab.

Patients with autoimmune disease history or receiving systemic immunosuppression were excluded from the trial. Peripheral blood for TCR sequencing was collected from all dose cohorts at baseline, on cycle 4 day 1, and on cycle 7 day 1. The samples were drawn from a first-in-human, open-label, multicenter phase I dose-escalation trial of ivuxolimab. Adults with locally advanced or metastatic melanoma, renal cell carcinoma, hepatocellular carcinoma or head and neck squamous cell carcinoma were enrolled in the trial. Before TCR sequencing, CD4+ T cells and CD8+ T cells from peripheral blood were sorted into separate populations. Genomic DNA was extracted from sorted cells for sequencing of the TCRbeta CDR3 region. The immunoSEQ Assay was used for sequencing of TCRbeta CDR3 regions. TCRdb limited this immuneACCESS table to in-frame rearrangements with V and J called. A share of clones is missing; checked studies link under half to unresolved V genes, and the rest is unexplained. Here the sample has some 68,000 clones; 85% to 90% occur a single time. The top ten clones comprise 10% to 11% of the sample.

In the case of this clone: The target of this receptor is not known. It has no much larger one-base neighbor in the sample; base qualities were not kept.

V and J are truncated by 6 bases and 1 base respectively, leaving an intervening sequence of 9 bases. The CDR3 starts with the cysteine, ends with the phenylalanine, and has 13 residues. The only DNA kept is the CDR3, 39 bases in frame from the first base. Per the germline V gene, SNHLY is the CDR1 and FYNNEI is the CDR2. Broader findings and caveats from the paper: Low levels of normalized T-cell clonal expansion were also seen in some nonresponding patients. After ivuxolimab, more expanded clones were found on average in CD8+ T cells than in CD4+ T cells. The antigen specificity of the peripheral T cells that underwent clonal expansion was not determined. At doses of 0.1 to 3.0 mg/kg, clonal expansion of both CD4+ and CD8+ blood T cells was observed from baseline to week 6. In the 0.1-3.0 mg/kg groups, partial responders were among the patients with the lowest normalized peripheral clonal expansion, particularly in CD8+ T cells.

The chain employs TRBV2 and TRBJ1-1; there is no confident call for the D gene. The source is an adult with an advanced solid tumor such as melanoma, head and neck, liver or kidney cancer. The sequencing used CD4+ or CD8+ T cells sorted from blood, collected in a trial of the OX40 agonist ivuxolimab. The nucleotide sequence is TGTGCCAGCAGCGTCCGAGGGAACACTGAAGCTTTCTTT. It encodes CASSVRGNTEAFF.